Presented here are 12 T cell receptor beta chains from one specimen sequenced in a study of identifying expanded T cells in peripheral blood. TCRdb's table, derived via immunoSEQ multiplex PCR, lists solely in-frame clones and lacks some. The table records approximately 57,000 clones, about nine tenths of them present only once. What was sequenced was blood. The receptors come from a person aged 18 to 75 in good health.

The genes are TRBV7-2 and TRBJ1-6; 11 positions agree with TRBD1. CDR3 size: 14 residues. Germline CDR1 is SGHTA and CDR2 is FQGNSA. V dropped 4 bases and J dropped 9; count of bases not matched to a gene: 2. The CDR3 DNA reads TGTGCCAGCAGCTGGGGACAGGGGGGTTCACCCCTCCACTTT. Protein: CASSWGQGGSPLHF.

V usage is TRBV29-1 and J usage is TRBJ2-7; TRBD1 matches at 9 bases. Trimming at V came to 6 bases and at J to 4 bases, leaving 10 bases not matched to a gene. The CDR3 length is 14 residues. The V gene's germline CDR1 is SQVTM and CDR2 ANQGSEA. Written as DNA, the CDR3 is TGCAGCGTCCTGTTGGGGGACAGGGTATACGAGCAGTACTTC. Translated: CSVLLGDRVYEQYF.

This rearrangement joins TRBV7-8 to TRBJ2-7; no clear D gene. The CDR3 covers 13 residues. V was shortened by 3 bases and J by 0 bases, with 6 bases between the two germline ends. CDR1 and CDR2 from the germline V gene are SGHVS and FQNEAQ. The CDR3 reads CASSFGNSYEQYF. DNA of the CDR3: TGTGCCAGCAGCTTTGGGAACTCCTACGAGCAGTACTTC.

This chain connects TRBV9 to TRBJ2-1; 11 nucleotides match TRBD2. The trim removed 2 bases at V and 8 bases at J, leaving 6 bases unmatched. Per germline, CDR1 SGDLS and CDR2 YYNGEE. This CDR3 comprises 15 residues. The CDR3 DNA sequence: TGTGCCAGCAGCGTTTCTAGCGGGAGGATCGATGAGCAGTTCTTC. Amino acids: CASSVSSGRIDEQFF.

The V gene is TRBV7-9, the J gene TRBJ1-3; D gene unclear. This CDR3 contains 15 residues. V dropped 1 base and J dropped 0 bases, with 7 bases sitting between them. In germline, CDR1 is SEHNR, CDR2 FQNEAQ (reference sequence). The CDR3 reads CASSLGGNSGNTIYF. The CDR3 region has the DNA TGTGCCAGCAGCTTAGGCGGAAACTCTGGAAACACCATATATTTT.

V usage is TRBV2 and J usage is TRBJ1-2; D gene uncertain. Germline CDR1 and CDR2: SNHLY and FYNNEI. The CDR3 runs to 12 residues. The germline V and J ends were trimmed by 4 bases and 8 bases, with 11 bases remaining between them. CDR3 nucleotide sequence: TGTGCCAGCAGTGTGTCTCAGAGCGGCTACACCTTC. Protein: CASSVSQSGYTF.

The genes are TRBV10-3 and TRBJ1-5; TRBD1 is a possible D gene (5 bases). The CDR3 is 14 residues long. Trimming stripped 4 bases from V and 5 bases from J, with 12 bases between. Germline V gene data show CDR1 as ENHRY and CDR2 as SYGVKD. For the CDR3, the DNA is TGTGCCATCAGTGGGCAGGGAAGGGATCAGCCCCAGCATTTT. It is translated as CAISGQGRDQPQHF.

The chain couples TRBV20-1 to TRBJ1-2; D not certain. Trimming took off 4 bases at V and 4 bases at J, with 7 bases between the two ends. The CDR3 extends over 11 amino acids. Germline lookup yields CDR1 DFQATT and CDR2 SNEGSKA (reference sequence). Here the CDR3 DNA reads TGCAGTGCTACCCAACGCTATGGCTACACCTTC. It specifies CSATQRYGYTF.

The gene calls are TRBV18 and TRBJ1-1; TRBD1 matches 9 bases. Germline CDR1 KGHSH, CDR2 LQKENI. The V gene end was trimmed by 3 bases and the J gene end by 7 bases; junction bases not matched to a gene: 12. The CDR3 consists of 16 residues. CDR3 loop: CASSPSQGARGLEAFF. The CDR3 region has the DNA TGTGCCAGCTCACCCTCACAGGGGGCGCGCGGTCTTGAAGCTTTCTTT. Full variable domain (rest looked up from reference TRBV18 and TRBJ1-1): NAGVMQNPRHLVRRRGQEARLRCSPMKGHSHVYWYRQLPEEGLKFMVYLQKENIIDESGMPKERFSAEFPKEGPSILRIQQVVRGDSAAYFCASSPSQGARGLEAFFGQGTRLTVV.

This rearrangement joins TRBV7-8 to TRBJ2-3; 9 bases are a match to TRBD2. The CDR3 extends over 15 amino acids. CDR1 SGHVS and CDR2 FQNEAQ come from the germline V gene. The V gene end was trimmed by 4 bases and the J gene end by 4 bases; junction bases not matched to a gene: 6. The CDR3 DNA sequence: TGTGCCAGCAGCTCATTAGCGGGAGAACCAGATACGCAGTATTTT. Its translation is CASSSLAGEPDTQYF. Variable domain in full (rest from reference TRBV7-8 and TRBJ2-3): GAGVSQSPRYKVAKRGQDVALRCDPISGHVSLFWYQQALGQGPEFLTYFQNEAQLDKSGLPSDRFFAERPEGSVSTLKIQRTQQEDSAVYLCASSSLAGEPDTQYFGPGTRLTVL.

V and J are TRBV29-1 and TRBJ2-1, with D tentatively TRBD2 (6 bases). This CDR3 is built from 11 residues. V dropped 5 bases and J dropped 7 bases, with 9 bases sitting between them. Germline CDR1 reads SQVTM; CDR2 reads ANQGSEA. Here the CDR3 DNA reads TGCAGCGTTTTCGGGGGAAATGAGCAGTTCTTC. It encodes CSVFGGNEQFF.

The chain uses TRBV6-1 and TRBJ1-5; 7 bases agree with TRBD1. Germline V gene lookup returns CDR1 MNHNS and CDR2 SASEGT. V dropped 2 bases and J dropped 9; count of bases not matched to a gene: 10. The CDR3 is 15 residues long. For the CDR3, the DNA is TGTGCCAGCAGTGAATTTTGGACAGGCGCTACGCCCCAGCATTTT. It encodes CASSEFWTGATPQHF.